Below, 15 T cell receptor beta chains from the same sample are listed, as sequenced in a study of blood T cells in healthy people across ages. It was with a sample-barcoded 5' primer and a J-beta primer mix that a second PCR of about 6 to 11 cycles was run. TCRdb ran MiXCR on the 5' RACE reads and lists one entry per CDR3 protein. The data show roughly 800,000 distinct CDR3 sequences, with about 25% seen just once and under 4% held by the top ten. These same records also appear under a second study, on T cells of mothers and their children.

The sequenced sample was blood. These receptors were obtained from a boy between 10 and 17 years old in good health.

The genes are TRBV9 and TRBJ2-7, with 9 bases identical to TRBD2. The trim removed 0 bases at V and 3 bases at J, leaving 4 bases unmatched. CDR3 length equals 15 residues. Germline assignment: CDR1 SGDLS and CDR2 YYNGEE. The CDR3 nucleotides read TGTGCCAGCAGCGTAGGTATAGCGGGAGTCTACGAGCAGTACTTC. It specifies CASSVGIAGVYEQYF.

This clonotype was picked up a small number of times. The chain has TRBV3-1 and TRBJ1-1; D gene unclear. V shed 0 bases and J shed 7 bases, with 9 bases lying between them. Germline lookup yields CDR1 LGHDT and CDR2 YNNKEL (reference sequence). The CDR3 length is 13 residues. The chain's CDR3 is CASSQDASLEAFF. CDR3 sequence (DNA): TGTGCCAGCAGCCAAGATGCGTCGCTTGAAGCTTTCTTT.

This clonotype has just a few counts. The V gene is TRBV6-2 or TRBV6-3, the J gene TRBJ2-5, with a weak D call TRBD1 (6 bases). This CDR3 spans 13 amino acids. V lost 5 bases and J 4 bases, leaving 11 bases between the germline ends. Germline-derived CDR1 and CDR2 are MNHEY and SVGEGT. CDR3: CASSISGVETQYF. The CDR3 bases are TGTGCCAGCAGTATTTCAGGGGTAGAGACCCAGTACTTC.

This clonotype came up many times. The V and J genes are TRBV6-5 and TRBJ1-1, with D possibly TRBD1 on 5 matching bases. The CDR3 spans 13 residues. The V gene's germline CDR1 is MNHEY and CDR2 SVGAGI. V dropped 2 bases and J dropped 2 bases, with 6 bases sitting between them. CDR3 amino acids: CASSYRGNTEAFF. Written as DNA, the CDR3 is TGTGCCAGCAGTTACAGGGGTAACACTGAAGCTTTCTTT.

J is TRBJ2-7 and V is TRBV6-5; D could derive from TRBD1 or TRBD2 (5 bases each). Trimming pared 4 bases from V and 3 bases from J, leaving 13 bases between. CDR3 length equals 14 residues. Germline-derived CDR1 and CDR2 are MNHEY and SVGAGI. Here the CDR3 reads CASSSEGPNYEQYF. The CDR3 DNA reads TGTGCCAGCAGTTCCGAGGGGCCTAACTACGAGCAGTACTTC.

The table lists this clonotype with a few counts. The chain recombines TRBV20-1 with TRBJ2-7, with D possibly being TRBD1 (6 bases). V was pared by 4 bases and J by 2 bases, with 15 bases between. From germline, CDR1 is DFQATT and CDR2 SNEGSKA (reference sequence). The CDR3 is 14 residues long. The CDR3: CSATKDRSPYEQYF. The CDR3 bases are TGCAGTGCTACTAAAGACAGGAGCCCCTACGAGCAGTACTTC.

This clonotype was observed a few times. The rearrangement joins TRBV29-1 to TRBJ1-2, with D perhaps matching TRBD1 (6 bases). The CDR3 is 14 amino acids. Germline CDR1 reads SQVTM; CDR2 reads ANQGSEA. V was shortened by 4 bases and J by 8 bases, with 20 bases between the two germline ends. CDR3 bases: TGCAGCGTTGGGTACAGGGACGTTTACCGAGGCTACACCTTC. This encodes CSVGYRDVYRGYTF. Full variable domain (remainder filled in from reference TRBV29-1 and TRBJ1-2): SAVISQKPSRDICQRGTSLTIQCQVDSQVTMMFWYRQQPGQSLTLIATANQGSEATYESGFVIDKFPISRPNLTFSTLTVSNMSPEDSSIYLCSVGYRDVYRGYTFGSGTRLTVV.

This clonotype appeared a few times. The chain uses TRBV7-9 and TRBJ1-2, with 8 positions matching TRBD1. The trim removed 5 bases at V and 7 bases at J, leaving 21 bases unmatched. The CDR3 length is 18 residues. Germline lookup yields CDR1 SEHNR and CDR2 FQNEAQ (reference sequence). The CDR3 protein is CASSPSRVVGRGRPGYTF. The CDR3 DNA sequence: TGTGCCAGCAGCCCCAGCCGGGTGGTTGGCAGGGGGCGGCCTGGCTACACCTTC.

This chain joins TRBV28 and TRBJ2-7; perhaps TRBD2 as D (7 bases). V dropped 11 bases and J dropped 3 bases, with 17 bases sitting between them. Germline V gene data show CDR1 as MDHEN and CDR2 as SYDVKM. The length of the CDR3 is 13 residues. CDR3 in amino acids: CAGRRGGNYEQYF. CDR3 DNA: TGTGCCGGCCGTAGGGGGGGTAACTACGAGCAGTACTTC.

On this clonotype: A read error may produce the germline difference seen at one junction end. This rearrangement joins TRBV6-6 to TRBJ1-5; 7 bases match TRBD1. The CDR3 loop spans 16 amino acids. Germline assignment: CDR1 MNHNY and CDR2 SVGAGI (reference sequence). The CDR3 DNA sequence: TGTGCCAGCAGTCACACGATGGGACAGAGCAATCAGACCCAGCATTTT. It encodes CASSHTMGQSNQTQHF.

Concerning this clonotype: No conserved phenylalanine or tryptophan ends this CDR3, so it is likely a read error. The chain couples TRBV7-2 to TRBJ2-5; 12 positions match TRBD2. TRBJ2-7 matches the DNA end more closely, so the J call is doubtful. The germline V gene encodes CDR1 SGHTA and CDR2 FQGNSA. CDR3 length: 15 residues. The CDR3, as DNA: TGTGCCAGCAGCGCAACCGGGACTAGCGGGTACGAGCAGTACCTC. Translating it yields CASSATGTSGYEQYL.

The chain recombines TRBV20-1 with TRBJ2-5, with 9 nucleotides matching TRBD2. The germline V gene encodes CDR1 DFQATT and CDR2 SNEGSKA (reference sequence). The ends lost 1 base at V and 1 base at J; junction bases unmatched: 7. The CDR3 covers 16 residues. Here the CDR3 reads CSARVYSGRGQETQYF. The DNA of the CDR3 is TGCAGTGCTAGAGTGTATAGCGGGAGAGGCCAAGAGACCCAGTACTTC.

This clonotype was observed a single time. No DNA is shown, since the ends of the CDR3 on it are uncertain; the CDR3 is the one TCRdb lists. The chain combines TRBV7-8 with TRBJ2-6; TRBD1 is taken as the D call from the table, unchecked against the DNA. The CDR3 has 17 amino acids, counting both end residues. Germline V gives CDR1 SGHVS, CDR2 FQNEAQ. This chain's CDR3 is CASSSFGRGSGANVPTF.

CDR3 amino acids: CASRLDVYTGELFF. The CDR3 DNA reads as TGTGCCAGCCGTTTGGACGTGTACACCGGGGAGCTGTTTTTT. The V and J genes are TRBV6-5 and TRBJ2-2; no definite D call. Germline V gene sequence: CDR1 MNHEY, CDR2 SVGAGI. V was pared by 8 bases and J by 3 bases, with 13 bases between. CDR3 length: 14 residues.

The chain is built from TRBV4-1 and TRBJ1-4; maybe TRBD1 (6 bases). CDR3 length equals 17 residues. CDR1 and CDR2 (germline): MGHRA, YSYEKL. V was shortened by 1 base and J by 2 bases, with 14 bases between the two germline ends. CDR3 sequence: CASSQVDRMLTNEKLFF. The CDR3 DNA reads TGCGCCAGCAGCCAAGTAGACAGGATGCTGACTAATGAAAAACTGTTTTTT.